Presented here are 14 T cell receptor beta chains from one specimen sequenced in a study of early stage breast cancer tumors. Libraries were prepared by immunoSEQ multiplex PCR; TCRdb keeps only in-frame clonotypes and omits some of them. The data contain some 30,000 clones, approximately 84% of them singletons. Sequenced: blood. These receptor sequences come from a person aged 45 to 60 with breast cancer.

The chain uses TRBV6-1 and TRBJ2-2, with TRBD2 matching 11 bases. Looked up from germline, CDR1 is MNHNS and CDR2 is SASEGT. This CDR3 spans 15 amino acids. Trimming removed 10 bases from V and 6 bases from J; junction bases left unmatched: 10. The CDR3 sequence is CATLLSGGASGELFF. In DNA, the CDR3 is TGTGCCACCCTACTTAGCGGGGGGGCCTCCGGGGAGCTGTTTTTT.

This chain joins TRBV4-1 and TRBJ2-7, with TRBD1 matching 8 bases. V gave up 3 bases and J gave up 7 bases; unmatched junction bases: 5. Looked up from germline, CDR1 is MGHRA and CDR2 is YSYEKL. The CDR3 contains 13 residues. In DNA, the CDR3 is TGCGCCAGCAGCCAGCAGGGGGCGGTGGAGCAGTACTTC. It codes for CASSQQGAVEQYF.

In this sample, this clone turned up once. The chain has TRBV11-2 and TRBJ1-1; 8 nucleotides match TRBD1. The CDR3 is 15 residues long. CDR1 SGHAT and CDR2 FQNNGV come from the germline V gene. V lost 1 base, J lost 3 bases, and 4 bases stayed unmatched. The CDR3: CASSLAGGWYTEAFF. The CDR3 DNA follows: TGTGCCAGCAGCTTAGCAGGGGGCTGGTACACTGAAGCTTTCTTT. The complete variable domain, with remaining parts taken from reference TRBV11-2 and TRBJ1-1, reads EAGVAQSPRYKIIEKRQSVAFWCNPISGHATLYWYQQILGQGPKLLIQFQNNGVVDDSQLPKDRFSAERLKGVDSTLKIQPAKLEDSAVYLCASSLAGGWYTEAFFGQGTRLTVV.

This rearrangement joins TRBV10-3 to TRBJ2-2, with 9 bases aligning to TRBD1. The ends lost 4 bases at V and 5 bases at J; junction bases unmatched: 8. Germline V gene data show CDR1 as ENHRY and CDR2 as SYGVKD. The CDR3 has 16 residues. This CDR3 reads CAISGVGTGKTGELFF. As DNA, the CDR3 is TGTGCCATCAGTGGAGTCGGGACAGGGAAGACCGGGGAGCTGTTTTTT.

The chain recombines TRBV4-1 with TRBJ1-2; maybe TRBD1 (6 bases). Germline CDR1 and CDR2: MGHRA and YSYEKL. Trimming stripped 6 bases from V and 5 bases from J, with 16 bases between. The CDR3 has 14 amino acids. This CDR3 reads CASRGRGAGYGYTF. As DNA, the CDR3 is TGCGCCAGCAGAGGCAGGGGCGCAGGGTATGGCTACACCTTC.

This chain connects TRBV5-1 to TRBJ2-7; 7 positions match TRBD2. CDR1 is SGHRS and CDR2 is YFSETQ in the germline V gene. Losses at the gene ends were 5 bases for V and 6 bases for J; bases not matched to a gene: 11. The CDR3 runs to 14 residues. CDR3 amino acids: CASRRTRLASEQYF. Written as DNA, the CDR3 is TGCGCCAGCAGAAGGACTAGACTAGCCTCCGAGCAGTACTTC.

CDR3 sequence (DNA): TGCGCCAGCAGCTTGGGAACACAGGGGCGCAGGACTGAAGCTTTCTTT. Translating gives CASSLGTQGRRTEAFF. V gene TRBV5-1 combines with J gene TRBJ1-1; TRBD1 aligns across 7 bases. CDR1 and CDR2 from the germline V gene are SGHRS and YFSETQ. This CDR3 comprises 16 residues. V shed 0 bases and J 5 bases; nucleotides not matched to a gene: 10.

The V call is TRBV6-6, the J call TRBJ1-6; D gene ambiguous. Germline V gene sequence: CDR1 MNHNY, CDR2 SVGAGI (reference sequence). V was clipped by 6 bases and J by 14 bases, with 17 bases between them. The length of the CDR3 is 13 residues. The CDR3 DNA follows: TGTGCCAGCAGCAACAAACCATTTCTTTCCCTCCACTTT. Protein: CASSNKPFLSLHF.

The chain is built from TRBV28 and TRBJ2-3; D tentatively reads TRBD1 or TRBD2 (5 bases each). V lost 3 bases to trimming and J lost 2 bases, with 12 bases between them. This CDR3 is built from 15 residues. Germline V gene sequence: CDR1 MDHEN, CDR2 SYDVKM. The chain's CDR3 is CASSLPGTNTDTQYF. The CDR3 DNA reads TGTGCCAGCAGTTTGCCCGGGACCAACACAGATACGCAGTATTTT.

The V and J genes are TRBV6-6 and TRBJ2-3; weak D call: TRBD2 (6 bases). V dropped 5 bases and J dropped 3 bases, with 9 bases sitting between them. CDR3 length: 13 amino acids. From germline, CDR1 is MNHNY and CDR2 SVGAGI (reference sequence). The CDR3 is CASSPRGTDTQYF. In nucleotides, the CDR3 is TGTGCCAGCAGTCCCCGGGGGACAGATACGCAGTATTTT.

The chain has TRBV7-2 and TRBJ2-5, with D hard to call. Germline CDR1 is SGHTA and CDR2 is FQGNSA. V lost 2 bases and J 2 bases, leaving 3 bases between the germline ends. The CDR3 has 12 residues. DNA for the CDR3: TGTGCCAGCAGCTTACCGCAAGAGACCCAGTACTTC. It encodes CASSLPQETQYF.

This clone was found once. The chain combines TRBV5-5 with TRBJ2-7; tentative D call: TRBD1 (6 bases). Germline values: CDR1 SGHKS, CDR2 YYEKEE (reference sequence). Deletions cut 0 bases from V and 3 bases from J, with 10 bases between. This CDR3 spans 14 amino acids. The CDR3 sequence is CASSLVYRDYEQYF. In DNA, the CDR3 is TGTGCCAGCAGCTTGGTCTACAGGGACTACGAGCAGTACTTC.

The chain combines TRBV19 with TRBJ2-1; D unresolved. Germline CDR1 and CDR2: LNHDA and SQIVND (reference sequence). This CDR3 is built from 14 residues. V lost 1 base, J lost 10 bases, and 14 bases lay in between. The CDR3 DNA reads TGTGCCAGTAGTATAGGCCGGTCATCCTCCGAGCAGTTCTTC. Encoded protein: CASSIGRSSSEQFF.

The chain has TRBV14 and TRBJ2-2; 8 nucleotides agree with TRBD2. Germline trimming cut 3 bases from V and 2 bases from J; bases unmatched to any gene: 2. This CDR3 has 15 residues. Germline CDR1 is SGHDN and CDR2 is FVKESK. The CDR3: CASSQAGGNTGELFF. The CDR3 coding sequence is TGTGCCAGCAGCCAGGCGGGGGGAAACACCGGGGAGCTGTTTTTT. The full variable domain, with the rest looked up from reference TRBV14 and TRBJ2-2, is EAGVTQFPSHSVIEKGQTVTLRCDPISGHDNLYWYRRVMGKEIKFLLHFVKESKQDESGMPNNRFLAERTGGTYSTLKVQPAELEDSGVYFCASSQAGGNTGELFFGEGSRLTVL.